One sample yielded the 16 T cell receptor beta chains listed below, sequenced in a study of blood T cell repertoires in COVID-19. Only in-frame clones appear in the TCRdb table, and some are missing; sequencing was by immunoSEQ multiplex PCR. The data contain about 370,000 clones, 80% to 95% of them seen just once; the ten biggest clones take up 0.8% to 0.9%. Input material: PBMCs or T cells enriched from blood (not recorded which). These receptor sequences come from a woman aged 40 to 49 who had been exposed to COVID-19.

The CDR3: CASSESAGGETQYF. The CDR3 nucleotides read TGCGCCAGCAGTGAGTCTGCTGGCGGGGAGACCCAGTACTTC. The chain combines TRBV10-1 with TRBJ2-5; tentatively, D is TRBD2 (5 bases). The ends were cut back, 0 bases at V and 5 bases at J, with 10 bases in the middle. Looked up from germline, CDR1 is WNHNN and CDR2 is SYGVQD (reference sequence). The CDR3 totals 14 residues.

This chain links TRBV24-1 with TRBJ1-2; 7 positions agree with TRBD1. V dropped 2 bases and J dropped 5; count of bases not matched to a gene: 1. The CDR3 spans 13 residues. Germline V gene sequence: CDR1 KGHDR, CDR2 SFDVKD. The CDR3: CATSDSTGYGYTF. The CDR3 coding sequence is TGTGCCACCAGTGATTCGACAGGGTATGGCTACACCTTC.

The chain is built from TRBV5-4 and TRBJ2-3; D ambiguous. Between the trimmed V and J ends, which lost 0 bases and 0 bases, there was a span of 8 bases. Germline V gene data show CDR1 as SGHNT and CDR2 as YYREEE (reference sequence). CDR3 length: 15 residues. CDR3 DNA sequence: TGTGCCAGCAGCTTGGGTCAGGCTAGCACAGATACGCAGTATTTT. Protein product: CASSLGQASTDTQYF.

This sequence joins TRBV5-1 and TRBJ2-7; the D gene is possibly TRBD2 (5 bases). Germline V CDR1 and CDR2: SGHRS, YFSETQ. Trimming removed 1 base at V and 4 bases at J, with 9 bases between. The CDR3 has 13 amino acids. The CDR3 loop is CASSLQEGYEQYF. CDR3 nucleotide sequence: TGCGCCAGCAGCTTGCAAGAGGGATACGAGCAGTACTTC.

The chain carries TRBV5-1 and TRBJ1-4; D might be TRBD1 (5 bases). This CDR3 contains 15 residues. Germline V lookup: CDR1 SGHRS, CDR2 YFSETQ. The V end was cut by 4 bases, the J end by 8 bases, with 18 bases between. CDR3 sequence (DNA): TGCGCCAGCAGCCCCGACGGGACGGGGGGGGAAAAACTGTTTTTT. It translates to CASSPDGTGGEKLFF. Variable domain in full (rest from reference TRBV5-1 and TRBJ1-4): KAGVTQTPRYLIKTRGQQVTLSCSPISGHRSVSWYQQTPGQGLQFLFEYFSETQRNKGNFPGRFSGRQFSNSRSEMNVSTLELGDSALYLCASSPDGTGGEKLFFGSGTQLSVL.

V gene TRBV11-1 combines with J gene TRBJ1-1; 7 bases are a match to TRBD1. The CDR3 contains 14 residues. With 1 base clipped from V and 1 base from J, the junction kept 0 bases outside the gene matches. Germline loops: CDR1 SGHAT, CDR2 FQDESV (reference sequence). The CDR3 nucleotides read TGTGCCAGCAGCTTAGACAGGGGGAACACTGAAGCTTTCTTT. This translates into CASSLDRGNTEAFF.

The chain couples TRBV9 to TRBJ2-2, with 14 positions matching TRBD2. Germline lookup yields CDR1 SGDLS and CDR2 YYNGEE. Unmatched junction bases numbered 1, after V lost 0 bases and J lost 6 bases. The CDR3 sequence is 16 residues long. Written as DNA, the CDR3 is TGTGCCAGCAGCGTAGAGACTAGCGGGGGGGCCGGGGAGCTGTTTTTT. Translating it yields CASSVETSGGAGELFF.

The V call is TRBV10-3, the J call TRBJ1-5; TRBD1 matches 9 bases. The CDR3 has 14 residues. Germline V gene data show CDR1 as ENHRY and CDR2 as SYGVKD. V lost 10 bases to trimming and J lost 2 bases; unmatched junction nucleotides: 6. The CDR3 reads CASTGGSGNQPQHF. The CDR3 nucleotides are TGTGCCAGTACAGGGGGCTCGGGCAATCAGCCCCAGCATTTT.

The chain couples TRBV6-6 to TRBJ1-2, with 8 bases identical to TRBD1. The CDR3 runs to 13 residues. CDR1 is MNHNY, CDR2 SVGAGI, per germline (reference sequence). The V segment lost 7 bases and the J segment 5 bases; nucleotides outside the gene matches: 6. This CDR3 reads CASNPTGGYGYTF. CDR3 coding DNA: TGTGCCAGCAATCCAACAGGGGGATATGGCTACACCTTC.

This rearrangement joins TRBV2 to TRBJ1-1; no firm D call. Germline CDR1 SNHLY, CDR2 FYNNEI. The CDR3 totals 14 residues. Trimming cost V 6 bases and J 0 bases, with 11 bases left between them. The CDR3 spells CASRKEVLNTEAFF. CDR3 DNA: TGTGCCAGCAGGAAGGAGGTTTTGAACACTGAAGCTTTCTTT. Using reference TRBV2 and TRBJ1-1 for the parts outside the CDR3, the full variable domain is EPEVTQTPSHQVTQMGQEVILRCVPISNHLYFYWYRQILGQKVEFLVSFYNNEISEKSEIFDDQFSVERPDGSNFTLKIRSTKLEDSAMYFCASRKEVLNTEAFFGQGTRLTVV.

The chain is built from TRBV5-4 and TRBJ2-7; D possibly corresponds to TRBD1 (6 bases). In germline, CDR1 is SGHNT, CDR2 YYREEE (reference sequence). The CDR3 is 13 residues long. The germline V and J ends were trimmed by 0 bases and 7 bases, with 11 bases remaining between them. The CDR3 bases are TGTGCCAGCAGCTTGGGTTGGGGGCAGGAGCAGTACTTC. This codes for CASSLGWGQEQYF.

Here the CDR3 DNA reads TGTGCCTGGAGTATCAGATCGAACACTGAAGCTTTCTTT. Encoded protein: CAWSIRSNTEAFF. The chain is built from TRBV30 and TRBJ1-1; D not resolved. The ends were cut back, 2 bases at V and 1 base at J, with 8 bases in the middle. Germline V lookup: CDR1 GTSNPN, CDR2 SVGIG (reference sequence). There are 13 residues in the CDR3.

In its sample, this clone was seen once. The J gene is TRBJ1-3, the V gene TRBV18; 8 positions match TRBD1. Losses at the gene ends were 3 bases for V and 4 bases for J; bases not matched to a gene: 5. There are 15 residues in the CDR3. CDR1 and CDR2 (germline): KGHSH, LQKENI. The CDR3 region is CASSPQGAVGNTIYF. The CDR3 region has the DNA TGTGCCAGCTCACCTCAGGGGGCTGTCGGAAACACCATATATTTT. Combining the CDR3 with reference TRBV18 and TRBJ1-3 gives the whole variable domain NAGVMQNPRHLVRRRGQEARLRCSPMKGHSHVYWYRQLPEEGLKFMVYLQKENIIDESGMPKERFSAEFPKEGPSILRIQQVVRGDSAAYFCASSPQGAVGNTIYFGEGSWLTVV.

The chain carries TRBV7-3 and TRBJ2-3; 7 bases match TRBD1. Germline loops: CDR1 SGHTA, CDR2 FQGTGA. The CDR3 totals 15 residues. Germline trimming cut 5 bases from V and 3 bases from J; bases unmatched to any gene: 8. CDR3 in amino acids: CASSLGQTGTDTQYF. In nucleotides, the CDR3 is TGTGCCAGCAGCCTGGGACAGACGGGAACAGATACGCAGTATTTT.

Here the CDR3 DNA reads TGTGCCAGCAGCCTATCGGGAGGGAAACGTGAAAAACTGTTTTTT. This gives the protein CASSLSGGKREKLFF. The J gene is TRBJ1-4, the V gene TRBV11-3; no clear D gene. The V end was cut by 5 bases, the J end by 7 bases, with 17 bases between. The V gene's germline CDR1 is SGHNT and CDR2 YENEEA. The CDR3 length is 15 residues.

V is TRBV24-1 and J is TRBJ2-2; 7 bases are a match to TRBD1. This CDR3 spans 19 amino acids. V shed 0 bases and J 3 bases; nucleotides not matched to a gene: 12. Germline loops: CDR1 KGHDR, CDR2 SFDVKD. The CDR3 DNA reads TGTGCCACCAGTGATTTGCCGGACAGGACAGAGGGCTACACCGGGGAGCTGTTTTTT. It encodes CATSDLPDRTEGYTGELFF.